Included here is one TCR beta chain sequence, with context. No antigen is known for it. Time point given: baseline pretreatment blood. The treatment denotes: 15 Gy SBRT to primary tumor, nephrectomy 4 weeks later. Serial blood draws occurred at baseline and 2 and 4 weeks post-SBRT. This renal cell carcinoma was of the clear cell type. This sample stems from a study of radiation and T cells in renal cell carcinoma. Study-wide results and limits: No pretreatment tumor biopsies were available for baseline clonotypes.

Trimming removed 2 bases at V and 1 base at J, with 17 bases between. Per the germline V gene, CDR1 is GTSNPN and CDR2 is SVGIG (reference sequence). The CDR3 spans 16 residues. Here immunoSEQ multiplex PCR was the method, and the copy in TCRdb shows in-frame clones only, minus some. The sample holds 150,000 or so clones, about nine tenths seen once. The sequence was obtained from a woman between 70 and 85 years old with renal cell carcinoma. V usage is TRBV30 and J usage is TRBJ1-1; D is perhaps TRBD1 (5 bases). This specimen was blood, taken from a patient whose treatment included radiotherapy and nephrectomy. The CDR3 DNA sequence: TGTGCCTGGAGTTCCTCTTTGTGGGGACCGAACACTGAAGCTTTCTTT. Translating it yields CAWSSSLWGPNTEAFF.